These 24 T cell receptor beta chains originate from one sample sequenced in a study of T-cell memory formation after mild COVID-19. TCRdb fed the 5' RACE reads into MiXCR, producing one record per CDR3 protein. This sample yields 580,000 or so distinct CDR3 sequences, of which 15% to 20% are seen a single time; roughly 8.2% belongs to the top ten. The sequencing input was PBMCs or a T cell subset sorted from them (not recorded which). These receptors originate from an adult woman who had mild COVID-19 (a few samples of this study predate the infection). Cell type and time point are not known.

There are a few counts of this clonotype. This chain links TRBV29-1 with TRBJ2-7; TRBD1 agrees at 8 bases. The junction had 8 bases not matched to a gene; V was cut back by 4 bases and J by 3 bases. Germline V gives CDR1 SQVTM, CDR2 ANQGSEA. This CDR3 contains 14 residues. This chain's CDR3 is CSVAGGRVDYEQYF. The CDR3, as DNA: TGCAGCGTTGCAGGGGGCCGCGTAGACTACGAGCAGTACTTC.

V and J are TRBV6-5 and TRBJ1-2; TRBD1 matches at 12 bases. The CDR3 totals 16 residues. V lost 1 base to trimming and J lost 4 bases; unmatched junction nucleotides: 4. Germline V CDR1 and CDR2: MNHEY, SVGAGI. In DNA, the CDR3 is TGTGCCAGCAGTTACTTTGGGACAGGGGGCCGCTATGGCTACACCTTC. Protein: CASSYFGTGGRYGYTF.

The chain joins TRBV4-2 to TRBJ2-2; D is undetermined. The CDR3 runs 14 residues. Germline V gene data show CDR1 as LGHNA and CDR2 as YNFKEQ. V was clipped by 4 bases and J by 1 base, with 7 bases between them. CDR3 sequence reads: CASSPARNTGELFF. As DNA, the CDR3 is TGTGCCAGCAGCCCCGCAAGGAACACCGGGGAGCTGTTTTTT.

The V call is TRBV24-1, the J call TRBJ2-2; possible D gene TRBD2, 6 bases. The CDR3 contains 14 residues. The V and J ends lost 12 bases and 0 bases respectively, with 13 bases between them. Germline values: CDR1 KGHDR, CDR2 SFDVKD. In DNA, the CDR3 is TGTGCCGCGGGGCCCAATCCGAACACCGGGGAGCTGTTTTTT. It translates to CAAGPNPNTGELFF.

V gene TRBV9 combines with J gene TRBJ1-2, with D unresolved. The CDR3 covers 14 residues. Trimming stripped 3 bases from V and 7 bases from J, with 16 bases between. The germline V gene encodes CDR1 SGDLS and CDR2 YYNGEE. The CDR3 protein is CASSAGVLGSGYTF. Here the CDR3 DNA reads TGTGCCAGCAGCGCCGGGGTGTTGGGGTCTGGCTACACCTTC.

This chain links TRBV6-5 with TRBJ1-1, with a weak D call TRBD1 (5 bases). The CDR3 has 19 residues. CDR1 MNHEY and CDR2 SVGAGI come from the germline V gene. Between the trimmed V and J ends, which lost 2 bases and 1 base, there was a span of 23 bases. Here the CDR3 DNA reads TGTGCCAGCAGTTACACAATAACGGAATTAGGGGCGAAGAACACTGAAGCTTTCTTT. Translating gives CASSYTITELGAKNTEAFF.

The chain joins TRBV12-3 or TRBV12-4 to TRBJ1-4; the D is unclear. The V end lost 4 bases, the J end lost 1 base, and 13 bases lay between the germline ends. This CDR3 is 16 amino acids long. The CDR3 region has the DNA TGTGCCAGCAGTTCTACTACGACGGGAACTAATGAAAAACTGTTTTTT. Protein: CASSSTTTGTNEKLFF.

This clonotype turned up a few times. This CDR3 is CSARPNYEQYF. Written as DNA, the CDR3 is TGCAGTGCTAGACCCAACTACGAGCAGTACTTC. The chain uses TRBV20-1 and TRBJ2-7; no clear D gene. The CDR3 covers 11 residues. Germline assignment: CDR1 DFQATT and CDR2 SNEGSKA (reference sequence). Trimming cost V 2 bases and J 3 bases, with 5 bases left between them.

The J gene is TRBJ2-7, the V gene TRBV27, with 8 bases matching TRBD1. Germline V gene sequence: CDR1 MNHEY, CDR2 SMNVEV (reference sequence). The CDR3 sequence is 13 residues long. V lost 10 bases, J lost 4 bases, and 9 bases stayed unmatched. CDR3 DNA: TGTGCCACCCGACAGGGGACCGGATACGAGCAGTACTTC. This codes for CATRQGTGYEQYF.

This clonotype came up a few times. V gene TRBV7-9 combines with J gene TRBJ2-2; no definite D call. Germline-derived CDR1 and CDR2 are SEHNR and FQNEAQ (reference sequence). Trimming removed 8 bases from V and 8 bases from J, with 18 bases in between. The CDR3 has 14 amino acids. DNA for the CDR3: TGTGCCAGCCTGAGGATGGTGCTGGCAGGGGAGCTGTTTTTT. Translated, it gives CASLRMVLAGELFF.

This clonotype was observed a handful of times. V and J are TRBV3-1 and TRBJ1-2; D remains unclear. Germline assignment: CDR1 LGHDT and CDR2 YNNKEL (reference sequence). The V and J ends lost 1 base and 3 bases respectively, with 12 bases between them. This CDR3 is 15 amino acids long. DNA for the CDR3: TGTGCCAGCAGCCAAGTTCTTCTCCAGGACTATGGCTACACCTTC. Amino acid sequence: CASSQVLLQDYGYTF. Full variable domain (rest looked up from reference TRBV3-1 and TRBJ1-2): DTAVSQTPKYLVTQMGNDKSIKCEQNLGHDTMYWYKQDSKKFLKIMFSYNNKELIINETVPNRFSPKSPDKAHLNLHINSLELGDSAVYFCASSQVLLQDYGYTFGSGTRLTVV.

This chain links TRBV7-9 with TRBJ2-3; D is ambiguous. The CDR3 contains 15 residues. V was pared by 5 bases and J by 0 bases, with 12 bases between. Per germline, CDR1 SEHNR and CDR2 FQNEAQ (reference sequence). The CDR3 DNA follows: TGTGCCAGCAGCCCCCCCGGACGGAGCACAGATACGCAGTATTTT. It yields the protein CASSPPGRSTDTQYF.

This clonotype has a handful of counts. V and J are TRBV19 and TRBJ2-5; 11 positions match TRBD2. CDR1 and CDR2 from the germline V gene are LNHDA and SQIVND (reference sequence). V was clipped by 4 bases and J by 5 bases; unmatched bases: 9. The CDR3 totals 16 residues. CDR3 sequence reads: CASSRVSGRARETQYF. CDR3 in DNA: TGTGCCAGTAGTAGGGTTAGCGGGAGGGCCCGGGAGACCCAGTACTTC.

This clonotype was seen only a few times. The gene calls are TRBV3-1 and TRBJ1-2; 9 positions match TRBD1. This CDR3 has 13 amino acids. Germline lookup yields CDR1 LGHDT and CDR2 YNNKEL (reference sequence). Unmatched junction bases numbered 3, after V lost 3 bases and J lost 7 bases. DNA for the CDR3: TGTGCCAGCAGCCAGGGACAGGGTGGTGGCTACACCTTC. This translates into CASSQGQGGGYTF.

There are a few counts of this clonotype. The chain uses TRBV5-1 and TRBJ2-3, with TRBD1 matching over 12 bases. This CDR3 is 16 amino acids long. After removal of 4 bases from V and 6 bases from J, the junction contained 9 bases not matched to a gene. Germline V CDR1 and CDR2: SGHRS, YFSETQ. The CDR3 sequence: CASSRDRGRILDTQYF. For the CDR3, the DNA is TGCGCCAGCAGCCGGGACAGGGGGCGAATTCTGGATACGCAGTATTTT.

This sequence joins TRBV7-9 and TRBJ2-2; 9 nucleotides match TRBD1. Germline lookup yields CDR1 SEHNR and CDR2 FQNEAQ (reference sequence). The CDR3 has 16 amino acids. Trimming took 5 bases from V and 1 from J; bases not matched to a gene: 5. The CDR3 DNA is TGTGCCAGCAGCCGCAAGGGACAGGGGAACACCGGGGAGCTGTTTTTT. It yields the protein CASSRKGQGNTGELFF.

This clonotype was detected only a few times. A read error may produce the germline difference seen at one junction end. The genes are TRBV12-3 or TRBV12-4 and TRBJ2-5; D is ambiguous. The CDR3 consists of 12 residues. The CDR3 nucleotides are TGTGCCAGCAGTTTGGACCAGGACCCTGAGGACTTC. This encodes CASSLDQDPEDF.

This clonotype was seen a handful of times. The chain's CDR3 is CASSPQQLAGSPDTQYF. CDR3 nucleotide sequence: TGTGCCAGCTCACCACAACAACTAGCTGGGAGCCCTGATACGCAGTATTTT. The J gene is TRBJ2-3, the V gene TRBV18; tentatively, D is TRBD2 (6 bases). Germline lookup yields CDR1 KGHSH and CDR2 LQKENI. This CDR3 contains 17 residues. Deletions cut 1 base from V and 6 bases from J, with 20 bases between.

This clonotype was counted only a few times. V gene TRBV9 combines with J gene TRBJ2-1; D might be TRBD1 (5 bases). This CDR3 has 17 residues. The V gene lost 3 bases and the J gene lost 0 bases, with 16 bases spanning the gap. Germline assignment: CDR1 SGDLS and CDR2 YYNGEE. CDR3 amino acids: CASSASPDSFSYNEQFF. Written as DNA, the CDR3 is TGTGCCAGCAGCGCCTCTCCCGACAGCTTCTCCTACAATGAGCAGTTCTTC.

The chain recombines TRBV24-1 with TRBJ2-3; possibly TRBD2 for D (6 bases). Trimming left V 9 bases short and J 2 bases short, with 11 bases between. The CDR3 covers 13 residues. CDR1 KGHDR and CDR2 SFDVKD come from the germline V gene. In DNA form, the CDR3 reads TGTGCCACCCGGCGGGGAATCACAGATACGCAGTATTTT. Translation: CATRRGITDTQYF.

This clonotype was counted a few times. The rearrangement uses TRBV18 and TRBJ2-7, with D perhaps assigned TRBD1 or TRBD2 (5 bases each). The CDR3 is made up of 15 amino acids. Trimming pared 0 bases from V and 3 bases from J, leaving 12 bases between. The germline V gene encodes CDR1 KGHSH and CDR2 LQKENI. The CDR3 sequence is CASSPPPGTLYEQYF. The CDR3 DNA follows: TGTGCCAGCTCACCACCGCCAGGGACGCTCTACGAGCAGTACTTC.

This clonotype was recorded a few times. V and J are TRBV4-2 and TRBJ2-5, with TRBD1 matching 10 bases. The V and J ends lost 8 bases and 5 bases, in that order; junction bases with no gene match: 8. The CDR3 loop spans 14 amino acids. Per germline, CDR1 LGHNA and CDR2 YNFKEQ. The chain's CDR3 is CASPRTGGGETQYF. CDR3 coding DNA: TGTGCCAGCCCAAGGACAGGGGGTGGGGAGACCCAGTACTTC.

This clonotype has a handful of counts. CDR3 DNA: TGTGCCAGCAGCAAGGACAGGGGGCCTGGGGAGCTGTTTTTT. Translating it yields CASSKDRGPGELFF. The chain employs TRBV9 and TRBJ2-2; 11 positions agree with TRBD1. Per the germline V gene, CDR1 is SGDLS and CDR2 is YYNGEE. This CDR3 has 14 residues. V lost 4 bases to trimming and J lost 8 bases; unmatched junction nucleotides: 4.

The chain is built from TRBV2 and TRBJ2-1; no reliable D call. The CDR3 totals 14 residues. The ends were cut back, 5 bases at V and 5 bases at J, with 13 bases in the middle. Germline lookup yields CDR1 SNHLY and CDR2 FYNNEI. CDR3 nucleotide sequence: TGTGCCAGCAGTCGAGCTAGGGTGGACAATGAGCAGTTCTTC. Protein sequence: CASSRARVDNEQFF.